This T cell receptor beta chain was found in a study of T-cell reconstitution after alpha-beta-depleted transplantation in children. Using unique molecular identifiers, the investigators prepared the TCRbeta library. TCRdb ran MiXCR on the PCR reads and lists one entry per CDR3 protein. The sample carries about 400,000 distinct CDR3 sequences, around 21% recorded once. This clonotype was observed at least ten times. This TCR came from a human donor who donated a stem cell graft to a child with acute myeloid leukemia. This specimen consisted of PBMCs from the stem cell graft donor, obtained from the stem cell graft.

The chain's CDR3 is CAISESGSGRAKEQYF. The DNA of the CDR3 is TGTGCCATCAGTGAGTCGGGTAGCGGGAGAGCGAAGGAGCAGTACTTC. The chain recombines TRBV10-3 with TRBJ2-7, with 9 positions matching TRBD2. Germline assignment: CDR1 ENHRY and CDR2 SYGVKD. Losses at the gene ends were 0 bases for V and 7 bases for J; bases not matched to a gene: 10. This CDR3 spans 16 amino acids.